This T cell receptor (beta chain) was identified during a study of T-cell memory formation after mild COVID-19. Trimming left V 7 bases short and J 4 bases short, with 11 bases between. The germline gives CDR1 SNHLY, CDR2 FYNNEI. The length of the CDR3 is 12 residues. The table lists this clonotype with a few counts. Its antigen is currently unknown. TCRdb fed the 5' RACE reads into MiXCR, producing one record per CDR3 protein. The repertoire consists of 140,000 to 150,000 distinct CDR3 sequences, with approximately 21% occurring once and the leading ten covering approximately 2.4%. The study's findings and limits: The appearance of some responding clones in pre-infection memory suggested that cross-reactive memory joined.

Sequencing was performed on PBMCs or a T cell subset sorted from them (not recorded which). This chain links TRBV2 with TRBJ2-7; unclear D gene. The source of this sequence is an adult woman who had mild COVID-19 (a few samples of this study predate the infection). Cell type and time point are not known. Here the CDR3 DNA reads TGTGCCAGCACCGGAAACGGGTACGAGCAGTACTTC. It is translated as CASTGNGYEQYF. Full variable domain (remainder filled in from reference TRBV2 and TRBJ2-7): EPEVTQTPSHQVTQMGQEVILRCVPISNHLYFYWYRQILGQKVEFLVSFYNNEISEKSEIFDDQFSVERPDGSNFTLKIRSTKLEDSAMYFCASTGNGYEQYFGPGTRLTVT.